Shown below are 8 T cell receptor beta chains from a single sample sequenced in a study of cytomegalovirus exposure and HLA in healthy donors. Vbeta (60) and Jbeta (13) primers were used in the PCR. Some clones are missing from TCRdb's copy, which holds only in-frame ones; the method was immunoSEQ multiplex PCR. The table includes about 120,000 clones, roughly 9% detected once. The sequenced material came from PBMCs. Every receptor here comes from a man aged 25-45 years in good health and CMV-seronegative.

This clone was seen more than once but under ten times. This chain connects TRBV30 to TRBJ2-1; TRBD2 matches at 9 bases. The germline V gene encodes CDR1 GTSNPN and CDR2 SVGIG (reference sequence). The ends lost 4 bases at V and 3 bases at J; junction bases unmatched: 1. CDR3 length equals 13 residues. CDR3 DNA sequence: TGTGCCTGGATTAGCGGGGGCTACAATGAGCAGTTCTTC. Translation: CAWISGGYNEQFF.

This clone was detected a few times. V usage is TRBV9 and J usage is TRBJ2-7; 7 nucleotides line up with TRBD2. The germline V gene has CDR1 SGDLS and CDR2 YYNGEE. The CDR3 sequence is 15 residues long. Trimming removed 0 bases from V and 2 bases from J; junction bases left unmatched: 5. CDR3 in DNA: TGTGCCAGCAGCGTAGGAGGCGGGAGAACCTACGAGCAGTACTTC. Translation: CASSVGGGRTYEQYF.

This clone has more than one count but fewer than ten. The gene calls are TRBV28 and TRBJ2-1, with 10 bases lining up with TRBD2. The CDR3 consists of 15 residues. V shed 7 bases, J shed 6 bases, and the junction held 9 bases outside the gene matches. Germline CDR1 is MDHEN and CDR2 is SYDVKM. The CDR3 is CASNALAGDINEQFF. The DNA for the CDR3 is TGTGCCAGCAATGCCCTAGCGGGGGACATCAATGAGCAGTTCTTC.

There are a few counts of this clone. The chain links TRBV18 to TRBJ2-2; TRBD1 is a possible D gene (5 bases). Germline CDR1 and CDR2: KGHSH and LQKENI. The CDR3 has 15 residues. Trimming cost V 0 bases and J 6 bases, with 11 bases left between them. The CDR3 loop reads CASSPPGRVAGELFF. CDR3 coding DNA: TGTGCCAGCTCACCACCGGGCAGGGTGGCCGGGGAGCTGTTTTTT.

This clone was seen a handful of times. The chain links TRBV10-1 to TRBJ2-5; TRBD2 agrees at 7 bases. V shed 2 bases and J 5 bases; nucleotides not matched to a gene: 8. The germline gives CDR1 WNHNN, CDR2 SYGVQD (reference sequence). The CDR3 is made up of 15 amino acids. This chain's CDR3 is CASSEGLGPGETQYF. In DNA, the CDR3 is TGCGCCAGCAGTGAGGGACTAGGACCGGGGGAGACCCAGTACTTC.

This clone occurred a few times. V usage is TRBV30 and J usage is TRBJ2-5; 9 bases are shared with TRBD1. Germline trimming cut 5 bases from V and 1 base from J; bases unmatched to any gene: 2. The CDR3 consists of 13 residues. Germline CDR1 reads GTSNPN; CDR2 reads SVGIG (reference sequence). CDR3 region: CAWSTGGQETQYF. The CDR3 DNA is TGTGCCTGGTCGACAGGGGGCCAAGAGACCCAGTACTTC.

This clone was counted a few times. The chain is built from TRBV9 and TRBJ1-2; D is perhaps TRBD1 (6 bases). Trimming removed 2 bases from V and 7 bases from J, with 9 bases in between. The CDR3 is made up of 12 amino acids. Germline V lookup: CDR1 SGDLS, CDR2 YYNGEE. The CDR3 reads CASSVLGGGYTF. CDR3 in DNA: TGTGCCAGCAGCGTCCTAGGGGGTGGCTACACCTTC.

The CDR3 loop is CASRPSGILNTEAFF. CDR3 coding DNA: TGTGCCAGCAGGCCTTCGGGTATACTGAACACTGAAGCTTTCTTT. The genes are TRBV21-1 and TRBJ1-1. TRBV21-1 is classified as a pseudogene. The CDR3 totals 15 residues.